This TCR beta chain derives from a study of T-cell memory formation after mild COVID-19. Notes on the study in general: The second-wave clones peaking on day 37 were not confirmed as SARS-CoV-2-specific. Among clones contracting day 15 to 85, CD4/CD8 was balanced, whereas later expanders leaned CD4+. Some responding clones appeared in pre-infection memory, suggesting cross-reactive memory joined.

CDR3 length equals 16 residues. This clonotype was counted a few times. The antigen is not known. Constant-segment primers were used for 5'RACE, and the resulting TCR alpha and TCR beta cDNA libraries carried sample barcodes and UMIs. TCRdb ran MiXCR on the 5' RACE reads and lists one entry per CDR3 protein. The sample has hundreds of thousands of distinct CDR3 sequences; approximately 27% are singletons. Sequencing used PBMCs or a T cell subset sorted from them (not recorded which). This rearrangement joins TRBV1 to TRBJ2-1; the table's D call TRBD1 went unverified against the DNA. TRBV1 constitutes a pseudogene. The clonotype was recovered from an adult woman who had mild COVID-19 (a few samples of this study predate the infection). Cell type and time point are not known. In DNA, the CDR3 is TGCACCAGCAGCCAAGATAGGACGCCCTTTTACAATGAGCAGTTCTTC. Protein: CTSSQDRTPFYNEQFF.